This T cell receptor (beta chain) was sequenced during a study of identical twins. Addition of a universal primer site occurred through template switching, and cDNA carried unique molecular identifiers. TCRdb fed the 5' RACE reads into MiXCR, producing one record per CDR3 protein. The table lists hundreds of thousands of distinct CDR3 sequences, around a sixth of them singletons. On this clonotype: Antigen unknown.

General study findings and limits: Memory repertoires lacked the insertion deficit that abundant cord blood beta clonotypes showed.

After removal of 3 bases from V and 5 bases from J, the junction contained 2 bases not matched to a gene. The CDR3 contains 14 residues. The germline V gene encodes CDR1 DFQATT and CDR2 SNEGSKA (reference sequence). These same records also appear under a second study, on T cells expressing NK-cell markers. Per that study: Several experiments confined sorting to alpha-beta TCR T cells with an anti-gamma-delta TCR antibody.

Sequenced sample: PBMCs. The V and J genes are TRBV20-1 and TRBJ2-2; TRBD2 matches 11 bases. The source is a woman aged 18-29 years in good health. CDR3 sequence (DNA): TGCAGTGCTAGTAGCGGGAGGGGGACCGGGGAGCTGTTTTTT. It is translated as CSASSGRGTGELFF.